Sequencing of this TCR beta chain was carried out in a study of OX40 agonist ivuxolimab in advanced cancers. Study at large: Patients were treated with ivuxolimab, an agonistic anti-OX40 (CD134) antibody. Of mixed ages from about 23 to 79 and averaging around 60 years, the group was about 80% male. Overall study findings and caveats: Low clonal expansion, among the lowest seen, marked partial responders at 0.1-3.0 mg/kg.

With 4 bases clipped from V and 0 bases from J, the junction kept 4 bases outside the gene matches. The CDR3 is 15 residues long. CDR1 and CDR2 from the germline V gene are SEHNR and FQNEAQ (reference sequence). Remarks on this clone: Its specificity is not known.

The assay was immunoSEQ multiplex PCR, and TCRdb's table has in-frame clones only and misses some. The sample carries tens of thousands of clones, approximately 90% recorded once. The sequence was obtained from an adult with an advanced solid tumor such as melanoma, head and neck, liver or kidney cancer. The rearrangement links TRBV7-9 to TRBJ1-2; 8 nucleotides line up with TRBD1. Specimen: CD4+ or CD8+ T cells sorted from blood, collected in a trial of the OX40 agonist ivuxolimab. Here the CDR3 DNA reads TGTGCCAGCAGCTCCTCGGGACAGGCTAACTATGGCTACACCTTC. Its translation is CASSSSGQANYGYTF.